A selection of T cell receptor beta chains follows, all from one sample in a study of sequential checkpoint blockade in melanoma. Clones were read by immunoSEQ multiplex PCR, and TCRdb kept only the in-frame ones, dropping some. The sample lists roughly 8,800 clones; around 71% were seen once. Sequenced here: CD8+ T cells sorted from blood (inferred from file names), sampled from a patient given nivolumab and ipilimumab in sequence. Receptors were obtained from a human donor with melanoma. CDR3s include the opening cysteine and the closing phenylalanine or tryptophan. D genes are given only for firm matches. Clone size is shown for a subset of rows, as once, few, many or a class of expanded clone.

.,16,TRBJ2-7,.,TRBV7-6,CASSLERGPGNYEQYF,TGTGCCAGCAGCTTAGAACGGGGTCCTGGGAACTACGAGCAGTACTTC
TRBD2,15,TRBJ2-1,.,TRBV4-1,CASSLGTSGVAEQFF,TGCGCCAGCAGCCTTGGGACTAGCGGGGTGGCGGAGCAGTTCTTC
.,14,TRBJ1-2,.,TRBV10-3,CAISKQAPQEGYTF,TGTGCCATCAGTAAACAAGCCCCACAGGAAGGCTACACCTTC
TRBD2,16,TRBJ2-1,.,TRBV4-3,CASSDRAGGDYNEQFF,TGCGCCAGCAGCGATCGAGCGGGAGGTGACTACAATGAGCAGTTCTTC
.,14,TRBJ1-2,.,TRBV15,CATKDNRDIYGYTF,TGTGCCACCAAGGATAACAGGGATATCTATGGCTACACCTTC
.,16,TRBJ1-5,.,TRBV2,CASSQGRGYSNQPQHF,TGTGCCAGCAGTCAAGGCCGAGGTTATAGCAATCAGCCCCAGCATTTT
.,15,TRBJ1-1,few,TRBV5-8,CASSEDEAIDTEAFF,TGTGCCAGCAGCGAAGACGAGGCGATCGACACTGAAGCTTTCTTT
TRBD1,17,TRBJ2-2,.,TRBV6-1,CASSEREQGYNTGELFF,TGTGCCAGCAGTGAACGGGAACAGGGGTATAACACCGGGGAGCTGTTTTTT
.,10,TRBJ2-1,.,TRBV2,CASSRNEQFF,TGTGCCAGCAGCAGGAATGAGCAGTTCTTC
.,16,TRBJ2-5,.,TRBV6-5,CASSYETSAFQETQYF,TGTGCCAGCAGTTACGAGACTTCGGCTTTCCAAGAGACCCAGTACTTC
.,16,TRBJ1-2,.,TRBV27,CASRLRAGEINYGYTF,TGTGCCAGCAGACTGCGGGCAGGAGAAATTAACTATGGCTACACCTTC
.,14,TRBJ2-3,few,TRBV5-1,CASSLVGGSDTQYF,TGCGCCAGCAGCTTGGTTGGAGGCTCAGATACGCAGTATTTT
TRBD1,13,TRBJ2-5,.,TRBV5-4,CASSYGTVETQYF,TGTGCCAGCAGCTACGGGACAGTAGAGACCCAGTACTTC
.,16,TRBJ1-2,medium-sized,TRBV7-9,CASSPMRDSVNYGYTF,TGTGCCAGCAGCCCAATGCGGGACTCCGTTAACTATGGCTACACCTTC
TRBD1,12,TRBJ2-1,.,TRBV27,CASTNRGNEQFF,TGTGCCAGCACAAACAGGGGTAATGAGCAGTTCTTC
TRBD2,14,TRBJ2-1,.,TRBV19,CASHGGGDYNEQFF,TGTGCCAGTCACGGGGGGGGAGACTACAATGAGCAGTTCTTC
.,16,TRBJ1-5,few,TRBV15,CATSRRGRGSNQPQHF,TGTGCCACCAGCAGAAGGGGGAGGGGGAGCAATCAGCCCCAGCATTTT
.,15,TRBJ2-2,.,TRBV7-8,CASSFVAGFTGELFF,TGTGCCAGCAGCTTCGTGGCGGGATTTACCGGGGAGCTGTTTTTT
.,15,TRBJ1-5,.,TRBV6-1,CASSAGTTSNQPQHF,TGTGCCAGCAGTGCCGGGACAACTAGCAATCAGCCCCAGCATTTT
TRBD1,16,TRBJ2-5,.,TRBV5-6,CASSSGTGVMGETQYF,TGTGCCAGCAGCTCGGGGACAGGGGTTATGGGAGAGACCCAGTACTTC
TRBD2,15,TRBJ2-3,.,TRBV11-2,CASSRTSGVADTQYF,TGTGCCAGCAGCCGAACTAGCGGGGTGGCAGATACGCAGTATTTT
.,18,TRBJ1-5,medium-sized,TRBV21-1,CASSPGTGVFWGNQPQHF,TGTGCCAGCAGCCCCGGGACAGGGGTTTTTTGGGGCAATCAGCCCCAGCATTTT
.,15,TRBJ2-6,.,TRBV15,CATSVRDSGANVLTF,TGTGCCACCAGCGTCCGGGACTCTGGGGCCAACGTCCTGACTTTC